The 15 T cell receptor beta chains below all came from one sample that was sequenced in a study of lymphopenia after photon versus proton radiotherapy. Data came from immunoSEQ multiplex PCR; TCRdb stores just in-frame clones and leaves some out. Of about 45,000 clones in the sample, over 75% are singletons; the top ten hold over 2%. This material consisted of peripheral blood, taken from a patient treated with photon-based radiotherapy. The receptors were sampled from a man in his forties with gastric cancer.

V is TRBV27 and J is TRBJ1-2, with 7 nucleotides matching TRBD1. After removal of 7 bases from V and 7 bases from J, the junction contained 15 bases not matched to a gene. This CDR3 spans 15 amino acids. From germline, CDR1 is MNHEY and CDR2 SMNVEV (reference sequence). The CDR3 region is CASKASAGQPFGYTF. CDR3 DNA: TGTGCCAGCAAGGCCTCCGCGGGACAGCCTTTTGGCTACACCTTC.

This clone was observed once. The chain combines TRBV7-3 with TRBJ2-7, with a tentative D call TRBD2 (6 bases). Germline-derived CDR1 and CDR2 are SGHTA and FQGTGA. There are 15 residues in the CDR3. Trimming left V 5 bases short and J 0 bases short, with 14 bases between. This CDR3 reads CASSPNGGDSYEQYF. CDR3 in DNA: TGTGCCAGCAGCCCGAACGGGGGTGACTCCTACGAGCAGTACTTC.

The CDR3 loop is CASSPSSRLSDTQYF. The CDR3 nucleotides are TGCGCCAGCAGCCCTTCGTCGCGACTTTCAGATACGCAGTATTTT. This chain connects TRBV4-3 to TRBJ2-3; D remains ambiguous. Germline-derived CDR1 and CDR2 are LGHNA and YSLEER. With 4 bases removed from V and 4 bases from J, the gap between germline ends came to 15 bases. This CDR3 is 15 amino acids long.

CDR3 protein: CASSLGRSGGTDTQYF. The CDR3 DNA reads TGTGCCAGCAGCTTAGGCCGGAGCGGGGGCACAGATACGCAGTATTTT. V usage is TRBV13 and J usage is TRBJ2-3; 7 bases fit TRBD2. Trimming at V came to 0 bases and at J to 1 base, leaving 4 bases not matched to a gene. The CDR3 contains 16 residues. Germline CDR1 PRHDT, CDR2 FYEKMQ (reference sequence).

The chain uses TRBV10-3 and TRBJ2-7; 8 nucleotides agree with TRBD1. Germline CDR1 ENHRY, CDR2 SYGVKD. The CDR3 runs to 14 residues. Trimming took 3 bases from V and 5 from J; bases not matched to a gene: 6. This CDR3 is CAISDRTGSHEQYF. CDR3 coding DNA: TGTGCCATCAGTGATCGGACAGGGAGCCACGAGCAGTACTTC.

The rearrangement joins TRBV5-1 to TRBJ1-4, with D possibly being TRBD1 (5 bases). This CDR3 has 14 amino acids. Looked up from germline, CDR1 is SGHRS and CDR2 is YFSETQ. The germline V and J ends were trimmed by 4 bases and 2 bases, with 9 bases remaining between them. The CDR3 region has the DNA TGCGCCAGCAGCCCGGGGACTACTAATGAAAAACTGTTTTTT. Amino acid sequence: CASSPGTTNEKLFF.

The chain couples TRBV7-9 to TRBJ2-1, with D uncertain. Looked up from germline, CDR1 is SEHNR and CDR2 is FQNEAQ (reference sequence). V dropped 5 bases and J dropped 0 bases, with 17 bases sitting between them. The CDR3 is 17 amino acids. Here the CDR3 DNA reads TGTGCCAGCAGCGGACCCGAATTAGGGCTCTCCTACAATGAGCAGTTCTTC. Protein product: CASSGPELGLSYNEQFF.

V gene TRBV12-5 combines with J gene TRBJ2-3, with 7 positions matching TRBD2. Germline CDR1 LGHNT, CDR2 FRNRAP. This CDR3 has 17 amino acids. V was clipped by 6 bases and J by 5 bases; unmatched bases: 17. As DNA, the CDR3 is TGTGCTAGTGGGGCTGGGCGGGGGTCTGACCGAAGAGATACGCAGTATTTT. It specifies CASGAGRGSDRRDTQYF.

J is TRBJ2-5 and V is TRBV11-2; 11 positions match TRBD2. Germline-derived CDR1 and CDR2 are SGHAT and FQNNGV. Losses at the gene ends were 5 bases for V and 5 bases for J; bases not matched to a gene: 10. CDR3 length: 16 residues. The CDR3 coding sequence is TGTGCCAGCAGCCAATCGGCGCTAGCGGGGGGCGAGACCCAGTACTTC. Its protein is CASSQSALAGGETQYF.

The chain employs TRBV30 and TRBJ1-4, with 7 bases that match TRBD1. This CDR3 has 13 amino acids. The V and J ends lost 1 base and 6 bases, in that order; junction bases with no gene match: 2. Germline lookup yields CDR1 GTSNPN and CDR2 SVGIG (reference sequence). CDR3 protein: CAWSGQGYEKLFF. CDR3 DNA: TGTGCCTGGAGTGGACAGGGTTATGAAAAACTGTTTTTT.

In its sample, this clone was seen once. The chain combines TRBV30 with TRBJ1-2; D possibly corresponds to TRBD1 (5 bases). Looked up from germline, CDR1 is GTSNPN and CDR2 is SVGIG (reference sequence). Trimming shortened V by 5 bases and J by 7 bases, and 17 bases separated the two germline ends. This CDR3 region has 13 residues. The DNA for the CDR3 is TGTGCCTGGGTCGGAATACGGGGGTCTGGCTACACCTTC. Its protein product is CAWVGIRGSGYTF.

The rearrangement joins TRBV6-4 to TRBJ1-6; D remains unclear. CDR3 size: 14 residues. Germline V gene data show CDR1 as MRHNA and CDR2 as SNTAGT. Trimming left V 11 bases short and J 0 bases short, with 11 bases between. The CDR3 region is CAHESSSYNSPLHF. CDR3 in DNA: TGTGCCCACGAGTCCAGCTCCTATAATTCACCCCTCCACTTT.

The chain couples TRBV5-6 to TRBJ2-4; D is ambiguous. The germline gives CDR1 SGHDT, CDR2 YYEEEE. Between the trimmed V and J ends, which lost 6 bases and 3 bases, there was a span of 13 bases. This CDR3 is 14 amino acids long. CDR3 in amino acids: CASTGNSGKNIQYF. CDR3 DNA: TGTGCCAGCACCGGTAATTCGGGCAAAAACATTCAGTACTTC.

This clone was seen a handful of times. The V and J genes are TRBV9 and TRBJ1-3; D gene unclear. The CDR3 runs to 15 residues. The ends were cut back, 0 bases at V and 0 bases at J, with 7 bases in the middle. Looked up from germline, CDR1 is SGDLS and CDR2 is YYNGEE. CDR3 residues: CASSVVGNSGNTIYF. In nucleotides, the CDR3 is TGTGCCAGCAGCGTAGTTGGGAACTCTGGAAACACCATATATTTT.

V gene TRBV11-2 combines with J gene TRBJ2-3, with D uncertain. CDR1 SGHAT and CDR2 FQNNGV come from the germline V gene. There are 15 residues in the CDR3. V lost 2 bases to trimming and J lost 0 bases, with 9 bases between them. The CDR3 DNA sequence: TGTGCCAGCAGCTTATCCTCCTCGAGCACAGATACGCAGTATTTT. Amino acids: CASSLSSSSTDTQYF.